A selection of T cell receptor beta chains follows, all from one sample in a study of blood T cells in healthy people across ages. One entry per CDR3 protein, called by TCRdb with MiXCR from the 5' RACE reads. The sample yields over 700,000 distinct CDR3 sequences, about 48% seen once. What was sequenced was blood. The receptors were sampled from a man of 80 years or more in good health. Both conserved end residues are part of each CDR3. D genes are given only for firm matches.

v_gene	d_gene	len	j_gene	CDR3aa
TRBV7-2	TRBD1	17	TRBJ2-3	CASSPRGDRGRSAVQYF
TRBV28	.	14	TRBJ1-2	CASTQIGGGGGYTF
TRBV24-1	.	15	TRBJ2-1	CATSDPRTGRNEQFF
TRBV28	TRBD1	14	TRBJ2-7	CASSWAGGTYEQYF
TRBV6-2/TRBV6-3	.	14	.	CASSYSLAPYEQYF
TRBV11-2	.	13	TRBJ2-7	CASRDRRVYEQYF
TRBV7-8	TRBD1	16	TRBJ1-5	CASSARQGRSNQPQHF
TRBV2	TRBD2	17	TRBJ2-1	CASSEYGLADPNNEQFF
TRBV2	.	15	TRBJ2-3	CASSDGSYPTDTQYF
TRBV5-6	.	15	TRBJ1-5	CASSFRDGGVRAQHF
TRBV6-6	.	15	TRBJ1-4	CASTRPRQVNEKLFF
TRBV27	TRBD1	17	TRBJ2-3	CASSPAGQGIGTDTQYF
TRBV7-2	.	12	TRBJ2-4	CASSPFKNIQYF
TRBV2	TRBD1	14	TRBJ1-4	CASRATGLSEKLFF
TRBV5-6	.	13	TRBJ2-1	CASSLSLGIEQFF
TRBV5-1	.	15	TRBJ1-1	CASRTLMNVNTEAFF
TRBV7-9	.	14	TRBJ1-1	CASSLGQGNTEAFF
TRBV20-1	TRBD2	15	TRBJ2-3	CSARDLGLASNTQYF
TRBV7-2	TRBD2	18	TRBJ2-4	CASSRGLAGGSTKNIQYF
TRBV5-1	.	15	TRBJ1-1	CASSLAGPSNTEAFF
TRBV4-1	.	14	TRBJ2-3	CASSQDSPHWDAYF
TRBV20-1	TRBD2	14	TRBJ2-7	CSAGKAGAVYEQYF
TRBV6-6	TRBD1	16	TRBJ2-4	CASSTGQELAKNIQYF
TRBV20-1	.	16	TRBJ2-6	CSARDQLNSGANVLTF
TRBV2	TRBD2	14	TRBJ2-7	CASTGLAGGGEQYF
TRBV20-1	TRBD2	13	TRBJ2-1	CSARDGRGNEQFF
TRBV3-1	.	15	TRBJ2-5	CASSQDLGAQMTQYF
TRBV5-6	TRBD2	15	TRBJ2-3	CASSTGTSGHRYAYF
TRBV9	.	15	TRBJ2-4	CASSVTGLAEDIQYF
TRBV6-5	.	16	TRBJ2-3	CASSYSPGRSDRYAYF
TRBV6-5	.	15	TRBJ1-1	CASSYSGARNTEAFF
TRBV7-8	TRBD2	16	TRBJ2-2	CASSLRAGGATGELFF
TRBV28	.	11	TRBJ2-1	CASSSTKEQFF
TRBV29-1	.	14	TRBJ2-2	CSARLEVYTGELFF
TRBV6-2/TRBV6-3	TRBD1	13	TRBJ2-3	CASTGQGHRDAYF
TRBV5-1	.	14	TRBJ2-7	CASSLVLPPYEQYF
TRBV5-1	.	15	TRBJ2-1	CASANGRFVMGEQFF
TRBV20-1	.	17	TRBJ2-1	CSARDRWRTRSYNEQFF
TRBV29-1	.	14	TRBJ2-3	CSVEGAGATDTQYF
TRBV20-1	.	14	TRBJ1-6	CSAREPVDRGTLHF
TRBV4-2	TRBD2	16	TRBJ2-7	CASSPTGTSGVHEQYF
TRBV2	.	13	TRBJ2-5	CASTRGYQETQYF
TRBV7-9	TRBD2	14	TRBJ2-5	CASSLFGGGETQYF
TRBV5-1	TRBD1	17	TRBJ2-7	CASSLDRGQGSPYEQYF